A single sample is the source of the 26 T cell receptor beta chains below, sequenced in a study of blood T cells in healthy people across ages. Combining a sample-barcoded 5' primer with a J-beta primer mix, a second PCR ran for roughly 7 to 12 cycles. Each CDR3 protein gets one entry after TCRdb re-called the 5' RACE reads with MiXCR. The data contain roughly 1.5 million distinct CDR3 sequences, around 40% of them seen just once; the ten biggest clones take up less than 5%. Sequencing was done on a sample of blood. The receptor set was obtained from a woman younger than 35 in good health.

A few counts support this clonotype. The CDR3 DNA reads TGTGCCAGCAGCTTTGGCGGGACAGGGGCCTATGGCTACACCTTC. This translates into CASSFGGTGAYGYTF. The rearrangement uses TRBV7-2 and TRBJ1-2; TRBD1 matches 10 bases. Trimming cost V 3 bases and J 4 bases; bases outside gene matches: 5. Germline assignment: CDR1 SGHTA and CDR2 FQGNSA. This CDR3 region has 15 residues. Together with reference TRBV7-2 and TRBJ1-2, the CDR3 gives the full variable domain: GAGVSQSPSNKVTEKGKDVELRCDPISGHTALYWYRQSLGQGLEFLIYFQGNSAPDKSGLPSDRFSAERTGGSVSTLTIQRTQQEDSAVYLCASSFGGTGAYGYTFGSGTRLTVV.

CDR3 DNA: TGTGCTGTAGTACTCGGACGGCCGAACACTGAAGCTTTCTTT. Its translation is CAVVLGRPNTEAFF. This chain uses TRBV30 with TRBJ1-1; no clear D. The CDR3 consists of 14 residues. Germline V gene data show CDR1 as GTSNPN and CDR2 as SVGIG (reference sequence).

This clonotype was picked up many times. The rearrangement uses TRBV7-2 and TRBJ2-3; D not certain. CDR3 length: 12 residues. Germline-derived CDR1 and CDR2 are SGHTA and FQGNSA. Deletions cut 5 bases from V and 2 bases from J, with 5 bases between. The CDR3 DNA sequence: TGTGCCAGCAGCACCTACACAGATACGCAGTATTTT. It encodes CASSTYTDTQYF.

This clonotype was seen a few times. The chain employs TRBV6-2 or TRBV6-3 and TRBJ2-3, with TRBD2 matching over 9 bases. With V trimmed by 5 bases and J by 4 bases, 10 bases remained unmatched. CDR1 is MNHEY, CDR2 SVGEGT, per germline. The CDR3 runs to 16 residues. CDR3 sequence reads: CASSPGSSGIPDTQYF. In DNA, the CDR3 is TGTGCCAGCAGTCCCGGTTCTAGCGGGATCCCAGATACGCAGTATTTT.

The rearrangement uses TRBV10-1 and TRBJ2-1, with TRBD1 as a possible D gene (5 bases). The CDR3 consists of 14 residues. Between the trimmed V and J ends, which lost 7 bases and 7 bases, there was a span of 17 bases. CDR1 and CDR2 (germline): WNHNN, SYGVQD (reference sequence). The CDR3 bases are TGCGCCAGCAATCAGGGAAGCCTTAGGAATGAGCAGTTCTTC. It yields the protein CASNQGSLRNEQFF.

J is TRBJ2-1 and V is TRBV7-2; a possible D gene is TRBD2 (7 bases). The V end lost 4 bases, the J end lost 7 bases, and 23 bases lay between the germline ends. Germline V gene lookup returns CDR1 SGHTA and CDR2 FQGNSA. This CDR3 comprises 17 residues. The CDR3 here is CASSSRQVRTRLNEQFF. For the CDR3, the DNA is TGTGCCAGCAGCTCCCGACAGGTTAGGACTAGGCTGAATGAGCAGTTCTTC.

The V call is TRBV4-3, the J call TRBJ2-1; D is perhaps TRBD1 (6 bases). There are 13 residues in the CDR3. Trimming left V 6 bases short and J 12 bases short, with 18 bases between. The germline CDR1 and CDR2 sequences are LGHNA and YSLEER. DNA for the CDR3: TGCGCCAGCAGTACAGAGATACAGGGTGCGCAGTTCTTC. Protein sequence: CASSTEIQGAQFF.

This clonotype was seen a few times. V and J are TRBV4-2 and TRBJ2-2; D unresolved. V was pared by 2 bases and J by 8 bases, with 9 bases between. The CDR3 runs to 13 residues. Germline V lookup: CDR1 LGHNA, CDR2 YNFKEQ. For the CDR3, the DNA is TGTGCCAGCAGCCAACCTAACGGGGGGGAGCTGTTTTTT. It translates to CASSQPNGGELFF.

There are a few counts of this clonotype. This chain links TRBV12-3 or TRBV12-4 with TRBJ1-1, with 9 positions matching TRBD1. This CDR3 contains 17 residues. Trimming cost V 2 bases and J 5 bases; bases outside gene matches: 12. CDR3 sequence: CASSLTPRTGESTEAFF. Here the CDR3 DNA reads TGTGCCAGCAGTTTAACGCCCCGGACAGGGGAAAGTACTGAAGCTTTCTTT.

This clonotype was picked up a small number of times. This chain links TRBV29-1 with TRBJ1-1, with 7 bases that match TRBD1. The junction had 9 bases not matched to a gene; V was cut back by 1 base and J by 1 base. Per germline, CDR1 SQVTM and CDR2 ANQGSEA. The CDR3 totals 16 residues. The CDR3 sequence: CSVEAWNRGGNTEAFF. DNA for the CDR3: TGCAGCGTTGAAGCCTGGAACAGGGGCGGGAACACTGAAGCTTTCTTT.

A note on this clonotype: One junction end does not reproduce the germline sequence, and a read error may be involved. This chain's CDR3 is CANSQLGTGNYEQYF. The CDR3 nucleotides read TGCGCCAACAGCCAACTAGGGACAGGCAACTACGAGCAGTACTTC. The chain carries TRBV4-1 and TRBJ2-7, with 8 bases lining up with TRBD1. CDR1 MGHRA and CDR2 YSYEKL come from the germline V gene. The CDR3 is 15 residues long.

Concerning this clonotype itself: At one boundary the junction diverges from the germline segment, which might be a read error. The J gene is TRBJ1-6, the V gene TRBV28; a possible D gene is TRBD1 (5 bases). Germline loops: CDR1 MDHEN, CDR2 SYDVKM. This CDR3 is 13 amino acids long. Written as DNA, the CDR3 is TGTGCCAGCACGTCAGGGAATAATTCGCCCCTCCACTTT. This gives the protein CASTSGNNSPLHF.

This clonotype was picked up a small number of times. The chain combines TRBV6-5 with TRBJ1-1, with D maybe TRBD1 (6 bases). The CDR3 length is 16 residues. Germline V gene data show CDR1 as MNHEY and CDR2 as SVGAGI. V was clipped by 4 bases and J by 1 base, with 16 bases between them. This CDR3 reads CASSSSPRDKNTEAFF. In DNA form, the CDR3 reads TGTGCCAGCAGTTCCTCTCCGAGGGACAAGAACACTGAAGCTTTCTTT.

This clonotype was observed a few times. This sequence joins TRBV20-1 and TRBJ2-1; 9 bases map to TRBD2. Germline CDR1 reads DFQATT; CDR2 reads SNEGSKA (reference sequence). J lost 7 bases, V lost 6 bases, and 7 bases had no gene match. The CDR3 extends over 13 amino acids. The CDR3 coding sequence is TGCAGTGCAAGACTAGCGGCTATGAATGAGCAGTTCTTC. Protein sequence: CSARLAAMNEQFF.

This clonotype was detected ten times or more. The J gene is TRBJ2-1, the V gene TRBV29-1; tentatively, D is TRBD1 or TRBD2 (5 bases each). Germline values: CDR1 SQVTM, CDR2 ANQGSEA. The CDR3 sequence is 14 residues long. V lost 2 bases and J 5 bases, leaving 13 bases between the germline ends. This CDR3 is CSVERGVGHNEQFF. The CDR3 bases are TGCAGCGTTGAAAGGGGAGTAGGGCACAATGAGCAGTTCTTC.

The chain carries TRBV28 and TRBJ2-2; a weak D match, TRBD2 (5 bases). The CDR3 totals 15 residues. Germline CDR1 reads MDHEN; CDR2 reads SYDVKM. Trimming removed 3 bases from V and 1 base from J, with 9 bases in between. The CDR3 sequence: CASSLRTGNTGELFF. CDR3 sequence (DNA): TGTGCCAGCAGTTTGAGGACTGGGAACACCGGGGAGCTGTTTTTT.

There are a few counts of this clonotype. The V gene is TRBV15, the J gene TRBJ2-4, with a weak D call TRBD1 (5 bases). The V end was cut by 1 base, the J end by 0 bases, with 10 bases between. Germline V lookup: CDR1 LNHNV, CDR2 YYDKDF (reference sequence). This CDR3 is 16 amino acids long. The CDR3 DNA reads TGTGCCACCAGCAGAGTGGTGGGGCAAGCCAAAAACATTCAGTACTTC. Translation gives CATSRVVGQAKNIQYF.

The chain employs TRBV4-1 and TRBJ2-1; TRBD2 matches at 12 bases. CDR1 and CDR2 (germline): MGHRA, YSYEKL. The CDR3 covers 15 residues. The trim removed 4 bases at V and 10 bases at J, leaving 8 bases unmatched. The CDR3 region is CASSRELAGGREQFF. CDR3 nucleotide sequence: TGCGCCAGCAGCCGAGAGCTAGCGGGGGGGAGAGAGCAGTTCTTC.

The chain uses TRBV5-8 and TRBJ1-1, with D possibly matching TRBD1 (6 bases). Trimming cost V 2 bases and J 10 bases, with 9 bases left between them. This CDR3 has 11 residues. Germline CDR1 reads SGHTS; CDR2 reads YDEGEE. CDR3 in DNA: TGTGCCAGCAGCTTATTAGGGGGAGCTTTCTTT. Residues: CASSLLGGAFF.

This sequence joins TRBV20-1 and TRBJ1-4; D is unresolved. Trimming cost V 5 bases and J 7 bases, with 26 bases left between them. Germline V lookup: CDR1 DFQATT, CDR2 SNEGSKA (reference sequence). CDR3 length: 17 amino acids. In DNA form, the CDR3 reads TGCAGTGCTCCTAGGCTTTCACCCTCGGGGAGTATTGAAAAACTGTTTTTT. It is translated as CSAPRLSPSGSIEKLFF.

The chain couples TRBV5-6 to TRBJ1-5; 7 bases match TRBD1. CDR3 length equals 16 residues. The J segment lost 1 base and the V segment lost 3 bases, leaving 7 bases of the junction unmatched. Germline CDR1 reads SGHDT; CDR2 reads YYEEEE. CDR3 in amino acids: CASSSIDRASNQPQHF. CDR3 in DNA: TGTGCCAGCAGCTCGATCGACAGGGCAAGCAATCAGCCCCAGCATTTT.

The chain employs TRBV7-3 and TRBJ2-5, with D uncertain. With 2 bases removed from V and 11 bases from J, the gap between germline ends came to 15 bases. CDR1 and CDR2 from the germline V gene are SGHTA and FQGTGA. This CDR3 is 13 amino acids long. CDR3 coding DNA: TGTGCCAGCAGCTTATTCTGGTACAATGAGCAGTACTTC. This gives the protein CASSLFWYNEQYF.

This chain links TRBV20-1 with TRBJ1-1, with D possibly being TRBD1 (5 bases). Per germline, CDR1 DFQATT and CDR2 SNEGSKA (reference sequence). V gave up 2 bases and J gave up 5 bases, with 15 bases separating them. CDR3 size: 14 residues. CDR3 sequence (DNA): TGCAGTGCTAGACCGGGGGGTCCATTTACTGAAGCTTTCTTT. Translation gives CSARPGGPFTEAFF.

This clonotype was counted between two and nine times. Here the CDR3 DNA reads TGTGCCAGCAGCCCGGGGACAGTACTAGTTAAGAATGAGCAGTTCTTC. Residues: CASSPGTVLVKNEQFF. V gene TRBV5-4 combines with J gene TRBJ2-1, with TRBD1 matching over 7 bases. Germline-derived CDR1 and CDR2 are SGHNT and YYREEE (reference sequence). V dropped 4 bases and J dropped 7; count of bases not matched to a gene: 14. The length of the CDR3 is 16 residues.

CDR3 DNA: TGTGCCAGCAGCCCGCCTGGAGGATCGAATCAGCCCCAGCATTTT. Protein sequence: CASSPPGGSNQPQHF. The rearrangement links TRBV7-9 to TRBJ1-5; D gene unclear. Trimming removed 5 bases from V and 4 bases from J, with 15 bases in between. CDR3 size: 15 residues. Germline V CDR1 and CDR2: SEHNR, FQNEAQ (reference sequence).

The chain recombines TRBV20-1 with TRBJ1-2, with TRBD1 identical over 10 bases. CDR1 and CDR2 from the germline V gene are DFQATT and SNEGSKA (reference sequence). The CDR3 runs to 15 residues. The CDR3 region has the DNA TGCAGCCAACAGACAGGGGGCTGGACTGACTATGGCTACACCTTC. The encoded protein is CSQQTGGWTDYGYTF.